This TCR beta chain was captured in a study of blood T cell repertoires in COVID-19. Study summary: The samples span acute and convalescent COVID-19 from the United States, Italy and Spain. From T cells, B-cell-depleted T cells, or PBMCs came the material, which was cDNA or gDNA.

Methods used by the authors: The authors estimated nucleated cell counts from reference gene primer amplification. Some clones are missing from TCRdb's copy, which holds only in-frame ones; the method was immunoSEQ multiplex PCR. V, J and clone size are those of that table, while D and trimming were read from the DNA. The sample lists about 37,000 clones; about 80% were seen once. V was clipped by 0 bases and J by 7 bases, with 10 bases between them. Germline V CDR1 and CDR2: LGHDT, YNNKEL (reference sequence). The CDR3 contains 15 residues. The sequenced sample consisted of peripheral blood. The origin of this receptor is a woman in her 70s with acute or convalescent COVID-19. V and J are TRBV3-1 (or the pseudogene TRBV3-2) and TRBJ1-6; maybe TRBD1 (5 bases). The CDR3 protein is CASSQDRGENSPLHF. DNA of the CDR3: TGTGCCAGCAGCCAAGATCGGGGGGAAAATTCACCCCTCCACTTT.